The entry below describes one T cell receptor beta chain. Its antigen is still unknown. The CDR3 is cut off 3 residues early in the read; its end comes from the germline J gene. The data are from a study of T cells in women clearing cervical HPV infection. Study-wide background: HLA type could not be excluded as a confounder. General study points: Cases carried less TRBV6-7 than controls: roughly 0.11% versus 0.16%.

All donors had a single incident cervical HPV16 infection, not prevalent. Dot-blot hybridization genotyped cervical HPV amplified with MY09/MY11 PCR. With 2 bases removed from V and 7 bases from J, the gap between germline ends came to 10 bases. This CDR3 is 14 amino acids long. Germline V gives CDR1 SGHDT, CDR2 YYEEEE. TCRdb's copy holds only in-frame clones and misses some; the assay was immunoSEQ multiplex PCR. In all, the sample yields fewer than 30,000 clones. This chain links TRBV5-6 with TRBJ1-6; D is undetermined. The source is a woman between 18 and 70 years old with a cervical HPV16 infection that either progressed to CIN3+ or cleared (not recorded which). The sequenced sample consisted of blood buffy coat. Incomplete CDR3 DNA: TGTGCCAGCAGCTTATTAAGAGGGAATTCACCC. This codes for CASSLLRGNSP. The full CDR3 sequence reads CASSLLRGNSPLHF.